A single sample gave rise to the 9 T cell receptor beta chains below, sequenced in a study of T-cell memory formation after mild COVID-19. Via MiXCR, TCRdb re-called the 5' RACE reads, giving one row per CDR3 protein. Counted here are 280,000 or so distinct CDR3 sequences, 8% to 10% occurring once; the ten biggest clones make up approximately 23%. Sequencing was done on a sample of PBMCs or a T cell subset sorted from them (not recorded which). The receptors stem from a man younger than 30 who had mild COVID-19 (a few samples of this study predate the infection). Cell type and time point are not known.

In this sample, this clonotype turned up many times. CDR3 residues: CASSSDRGQETQYF. The CDR3 DNA reads TGTGCCAGCAGCTCCGACAGGGGACAAGAGACCCAGTACTTC. V is TRBV13 and J is TRBJ2-5; 8 nucleotides line up with TRBD1. The germline gives CDR1 PRHDT, CDR2 FYEKMQ (reference sequence). CDR3 length: 14 amino acids. Trimming at V came to 4 bases and at J to 2 bases, leaving 3 bases not matched to a gene.

This clonotype was picked up many times. V is TRBV4-1 and J is TRBJ2-5, with 14 bases aligning to TRBD2. The CDR3 spans 19 residues. After removal of 3 bases from V and 1 base from J, the junction contained 10 bases not matched to a gene. Germline V CDR1 and CDR2: MGHRA, YSYEKL. The CDR3, as DNA: TGCGCCAGCAGCCAGGAATACAGGGGGACTAGCGGGGGCCAAGAGACCCAGTACTTC. Translation: CASSQEYRGTSGGQETQYF.

In its sample, this clonotype was seen many times. The rearrangement links TRBV5-1 to TRBJ1-1; D gene ambiguous. V dropped 4 bases and J dropped 3 bases, with 10 bases sitting between them. The germline gives CDR1 SGHRS, CDR2 YFSETQ. The length of the CDR3 is 13 residues. CDR3 region: CASSLSGDTEAFF. The CDR3 DNA sequence: TGCGCCAGCAGCCTGTCCGGGGACACTGAAGCTTTCTTT.

This clonotype has only a few counts. V is TRBV10-3 and J is TRBJ2-2, with TRBD1 matching over 9 bases. The CDR3 loop spans 13 amino acids. Germline V gives CDR1 ENHRY, CDR2 SYGVKD. With 10 bases clipped from V and 1 base from J, the junction kept 1 base outside the gene matches. The CDR3 here is CATGQGNTGELFF. The CDR3 region has the DNA TGTGCCACGGGACAGGGGAACACCGGGGAGCTGTTTTTT.

This clonotype has at least ten counts. The chain joins TRBV19 to TRBJ2-3; no firm D call. Germline V gene data show CDR1 as LNHDA and CDR2 as SQIVND (reference sequence). With 1 base removed from V and 6 bases from J, the gap between germline ends came to 8 bases. The CDR3 consists of 13 residues. The CDR3 reads CASSIVRRDTQYF. DNA for the CDR3: TGTGCCAGTAGTATAGTTCGCAGGGATACGCAGTATTTT.

The J gene is TRBJ2-7, the V gene TRBV19; either TRBD1 or TRBD2 may supply D (5 bases each). Germline loops: CDR1 LNHDA, CDR2 SQIVND (reference sequence). The CDR3 is 16 amino acids. With 3 bases removed from V and 2 bases from J, the gap between germline ends came to 17 bases. CDR3 DNA: TGTGCCAGTAGTATTGACGGGGCCCTGGGGGCCTACGAGCAGTACTTC. Amino acids: CASSIDGALGAYEQYF.

The chain employs TRBV27 and TRBJ2-7, with 7 bases that match TRBD1. CDR1 is MNHEY and CDR2 is SMNVEV in the germline V gene (reference sequence). This CDR3 region has 15 residues. V lost 4 bases and J lost 7; bases outside the gene matches: 13. CDR3 DNA: TGTGCCAGCAGTTCGCTTCGGGATCCGACAGGGGAGCAGTACGTC. It codes for CASSSLRDPTGEQYV.

This clonotype was observed at least ten times. V is TRBV4-3 and J is TRBJ2-2, with D perhaps matching TRBD2 (5 bases). The CDR3 has 12 residues. V was shortened by 6 bases and J by 3 bases, with 5 bases between the two germline ends. Germline-derived CDR1 and CDR2 are LGHNA and YSLEER. The chain's CDR3 is CASRDYTGELFF. In DNA, the CDR3 is TGCGCCAGCAGGGACTACACCGGGGAGCTGTTTTTT.

This clonotype was seen a handful of times. The chain combines TRBV25-1 with TRBJ2-7, with 8 nucleotides matching TRBD1. V lost 3 bases and J lost 7; bases outside the gene matches: 5. Germline loops: CDR1 MGHDK, CDR2 SYGVNS. The CDR3 extends over 13 amino acids. CDR3 nucleotides: TGTGCCAGCAGTGACCAGGGGGCGGGTGAGCAGTACTTC. It translates to CASSDQGAGEQYF.